The 15 T cell receptor beta chains in this list originate from one sample, sequenced in a study of CD4 T cells in relation to SARS-CoV-2 and coronaviruses. The table came from immunoSEQ multiplex PCR; TCRdb's copy has only in-frame clones and leaves some out. The sample contains around 37,000 clones, 70% to 90% of which appear only once. The specimen was memory CD4+ T cells from PBMCs. All receptors come from an adult with COVID-19.

This clone came up once. The CDR3 DNA sequence: TGTGCCAGCAGCTTGGGGACGGCGGGCTACACCTTC. It yields the protein CASSLGTAGYTF. J is TRBJ1-2 and V is TRBV5-4; no reliable D call. Germline CDR1 reads SGHNT; CDR2 reads YYREEE (reference sequence). The CDR3 extends over 12 amino acids. V gave up 0 bases and J gave up 8 bases, with 8 bases separating them.

This chain uses TRBV5-4 with TRBJ1-5; D uncertain. Germline CDR1 is SGHNT and CDR2 is YYREEE (reference sequence). CDR3 size: 17 residues. Trimming took off 6 bases at V and 0 bases at J, with 19 bases between the two ends. CDR3 bases: TGTGCCAGCAAGAGAACTAGAATCTCTTATAGCAATCAGCCCCAGCATTTT. Translating gives CASKRTRISYSNQPQHF.

The count of this clone is one. The chain is built from TRBV4-2 and TRBJ1-2; 9 bases map to TRBD1. The J segment lost 7 bases and the V segment lost 3 bases, leaving 12 bases of the junction unmatched. The germline gives CDR1 LGHNA, CDR2 YNFKEQ. The CDR3 sequence is 16 residues long. The DNA of the CDR3 is TGTGCCAGCAGCCAGGAGAACAGGGGGCCGGTGCCTGGCTACACCTTC. It specifies CASSQENRGPVPGYTF.

The CDR3 reads CASKNLLVGGTTEAFF. The CDR3 coding sequence is TGTGCCAGCAAAAACCTCCTTGTGGGGGGCACCACTGAAGCTTTCTTT. The chain employs TRBV2 and TRBJ1-1; D perhaps matches TRBD1 (6 bases). The germline CDR1 and CDR2 sequences are SNHLY and FYNNEI. CDR3 length equals 16 residues. V lost 7 bases to trimming and J lost 4 bases, with 22 bases between them.

The gene calls are TRBV19 and TRBJ2-3; no clear D. Per the germline V gene, CDR1 is LNHDA and CDR2 is SQIVND (reference sequence). CDR3 length: 13 residues. Trimming shortened V by 5 bases and J by 5 bases, and 11 bases separated the two germline ends. CDR3 nucleotides: TGTGCCAGTAGTGCTTCCTCAGGAGATACGCAGTATTTT. Amino acids: CASSASSGDTQYF.

The CDR3 bases are TGTGCCATCAGTGCTCGTGAGGGCTTTGGCTACACCTTC. Translation: CAISAREGFGYTF. V gene TRBV10-3 combines with J gene TRBJ1-2; D call uncertain. CDR1 and CDR2 (germline): ENHRY, SYGVKD. The V gene lost 4 bases and the J gene lost 7 bases, with 13 bases spanning the gap. The CDR3 has 13 amino acids.

The genes are TRBV7-3 and TRBJ2-7, with D uncertain. This CDR3 spans 13 amino acids. From germline, CDR1 is SGHTA and CDR2 FQGTGA. Trimming stripped 1 base from V and 3 bases from J, with 7 bases between. In DNA, the CDR3 is TGTGCCAGCAGCTTAATTGGCAGCTACGAGCAGTACTTC. This encodes CASSLIGSYEQYF.

V gene TRBV28 combines with J gene TRBJ1-1; D not resolved. V was pared by 2 bases and J by 1 base, with 2 bases between. The CDR3 is 12 residues long. Per germline, CDR1 MDHEN and CDR2 SYDVKM. CDR3 in amino acids: CASSLPNTEAFF. CDR3 DNA: TGTGCCAGCAGTTTACCGAACACTGAAGCTTTCTTT.

J is TRBJ2-3 and V is TRBV18, with a tentative D call TRBD1 (5 bases). In germline, CDR1 is KGHSH, CDR2 LQKENI. The CDR3 is 14 residues long. Trimming removed 5 bases at V and 6 bases at J, with 15 bases between. CDR3 bases: TGTGCCAGCTCAACCAAGACAGTTGGGGATACGCAGTATTTT. Protein sequence: CASSTKTVGDTQYF.

The chain has TRBV6-5 and TRBJ1-6; D gene uncertain. This CDR3 contains 12 residues. Deletions cut 6 bases from V and 13 bases from J, with 13 bases between. Germline lookup yields CDR1 MNHEY and CDR2 SVGAGI. The CDR3 DNA reads as TGTGCCAGCAGCGTCGCTTTTAGGCCCCTCCACTTT. This translates into CASSVAFRPLHF.

V is TRBV4-3 and J is TRBJ2-2; D call uncertain. Germline CDR1 is LGHNA and CDR2 is YSLEER. The CDR3 loop spans 14 amino acids. The V gene lost 0 bases and the J gene lost 8 bases, with 10 bases spanning the gap. CDR3 DNA sequence: TGCGCCAGCAGCCAAGATCCATCGAGTGGGGAGCTGTTTTTT. Protein sequence: CASSQDPSSGELFF.

This sequence joins TRBV30 and TRBJ2-7; TRBD2 aligns across 11 bases. Germline CDR1 GTSNPN, CDR2 SVGIG (reference sequence). With 3 bases clipped from V and 7 bases from J, the junction kept 14 bases outside the gene matches. CDR3 size: 16 residues. CDR3 in amino acids: CAWRGAPTSGRGEQYF. In nucleotides, the CDR3 is TGTGCCTGGAGAGGGGCCCCTACTAGCGGGAGAGGGGAGCAGTACTTC. Full variable domain (missing parts from reference TRBV30 and TRBJ2-7): SQTIHQWPATLVQPVGSPLSLECTVEGTSNPNLYWYRQAAGRGLQLLFYSVGIGQISSEVPQNLSASRPQDRQFILSSKKLLLSDSGFYLCAWRGAPTSGRGEQYFGPGTRLTVT.

This chain links TRBV15 with TRBJ2-3, with 9 bases aligning to TRBD2. CDR1 and CDR2 from the germline V gene are LNHNV and YYDKDF (reference sequence). The CDR3 has 17 amino acids. The ends lost 2 bases at V and 2 bases at J; junction bases unmatched: 8. CDR3 in DNA: TGTGCCACCAGCAGATCCTCGCTAGCGGGGTCCACAGATACGCAGTATTTT. This sequence encodes CATSRSSLAGSTDTQYF.

The V gene is TRBV28, the J gene TRBJ2-5; 10 bases align to TRBD1. Germline V gene data show CDR1 as MDHEN and CDR2 as SYDVKM. There are 14 residues in the CDR3. V lost 5 bases, J lost 1 base, and 1 base stayed unmatched. CDR3 coding DNA: TGTGCCAGCAGTGGGACAGGGGCCCAAGAGACCCAGTACTTC. Its protein product is CASSGTGAQETQYF.

The chain employs TRBV6-2 or TRBV6-3 and TRBJ2-2, with a weak D call TRBD1 (7 bases). CDR1 and CDR2 (germline): MNHEY, SVGEGT. Deletions cut 3 bases from V and 0 bases from J, with 11 bases between. The CDR3 spans 16 residues. The CDR3 sequence is CASSYQGGANTGELFF. The CDR3 coding sequence is TGTGCCAGCAGTTATCAGGGGGGCGCGAACACCGGGGAGCTGTTTTTT.